A selection of T cell receptor beta chains follows, all from one sample in a study of T cells in Graves' hyperthyroidism and ophthalmopathy. TCRdb passed the multiplex PCR reads through MiXCR, listing each CDR3 protein once. The profile shows 550,000 to 600,000 distinct CDR3 sequences, approximately 15% of them singletons. Sequenced input: blood. These receptors all stem from a woman between 18 and 30 years old with Graves' ophthalmopathy. CDR3s include the opening cysteine and the closing phenylalanine or tryptophan. Fields, in order: clone size, J gene, D gene, V gene, CDR3 protein, CDR3 DNA. A D gene is named only where the DNA matches it firmly. A row's size may be missing; if present it is once, few, many or a size class.

clone size: few
J gene: TRBJ2-2
D gene: NA
V gene: TRBV6-1
CDR3 protein: CASSEPNTGELFF
CDR3 DNA: TGTGCCAGCAGTGAACCCAACACCGGGGAGCTGTTTTTT

clone size: NA
J gene: TRBJ2-2
D gene: TRBD2
V gene: TRBV7-2
CDR3 protein: CASSLVTSGSGRELFF
CDR3 DNA: TGTGCCAGCAGCTTAGTTACTAGCGGAAGCGGCCGGGAGCTGTTTTTT

clone size: NA
J gene: TRBJ2-7
D gene: TRBD2
V gene: TRBV3-1
CDR3 protein: CASSPEGLAHSYEQYF
CDR3 DNA: TGTGCCAGCAGCCCAGAAGGACTAGCGCACTCCTACGAGCAGTACTTC

clone size: many
J gene: TRBJ2-3
D gene: NA
V gene: TRBV18
CDR3 protein: CASSPPSPATDTQYF
CDR3 DNA: TGTGCCAGCTCACCACCGTCTCCTGCCACAGATACGCAGTATTTT

clone size: many
J gene: TRBJ2-7
D gene: NA
V gene: TRBV7-9
CDR3 protein: CASSPASASSYEQYF
CDR3 DNA: TGTGCCAGCAGCCCCGCTAGCGCTAGCTCCTACGAGCAGTACTTC

clone size: NA
J gene: TRBJ2-1
D gene: TRBD2
V gene: TRBV6-1
CDR3 protein: CASSEVLGTSGRIEQFF
CDR3 DNA: TGTGCCAGCAGTGAAGTGTTGGGGACTAGCGGGAGGATTGAGCAGTTCTTC

clone size: many
J gene: TRBJ2-2
D gene: NA
V gene: TRBV2
CDR3 protein: CASSEENLGGAGELFF
CDR3 DNA: TGTGCCAGCAGTGAAGAAAATTTAGGGGGGGCCGGGGAGCTGTTTTTT

clone size: many
J gene: TRBJ2-7
D gene: TRBD2
V gene: TRBV24-1
CDR3 protein: CATSDPRTSYEQYF
CDR3 DNA: TGTGCCACCAGTGATCCCCGGACTAGTTACGAGCAGTACTTC

clone size: few
J gene: TRBJ2-5
D gene: TRBD1
V gene: TRBV7-2
CDR3 protein: CASSPGQSVKETQYF
CDR3 DNA: TGTGCCAGCAGCCCGGGACAGTCTGTTAAGGAGACCCAGTACTTC

clone size: NA
J gene: TRBJ2-2
D gene: NA
V gene: TRBV5-1
CDR3 protein: CASSYRESYTGELFF
CDR3 DNA: TGCGCCAGCAGCTACCGGGAGAGCTACACCGGGGAGCTGTTTTTT

clone size: many
J gene: TRBJ2-7
D gene: NA
V gene: TRBV2
CDR3 protein: CASKNLRGSSSNPRKVGSYEQYF
CDR3 DNA: TGTGCCAGCAAAAATCTAAGGGGCAGTTCAAGCAACCCACGAAAAGTGGGCTCCTACGAGCAGTACTTC

clone size: many
J gene: TRBJ1-2
D gene: NA
V gene: TRBV20-1
CDR3 protein: CSARDASLGHGYTF
CDR3 DNA: TGCAGTGCTAGAGATGCCAGTTTGGGCCATGGCTACACCTTC

clone size: many
J gene: TRBJ2-1
D gene: NA
V gene: TRBV11-3
CDR3 protein: CASSLADHHNEQFF
CDR3 DNA: TGTGCCAGCAGCTTAGCTGACCACCACAATGAGCAGTTCTTC

clone size: many
J gene: TRBJ1-2
D gene: NA
V gene: TRBV18
CDR3 protein: CASSPTPGGYGYTF
CDR3 DNA: TGTGCCAGCTCACCAACTCCTGGTGGCTATGGCTACACCTTC

clone size: many
J gene: TRBJ2-7
D gene: NA
V gene: TRBV5-1
CDR3 protein: CASSFQGYEQYF
CDR3 DNA: TGTGCCAGCAGCTTCCAGGGTTACGAGCAGTACTTC

clone size: NA
J gene: TRBJ2-2
D gene: TRBD2
V gene: TRBV7-3
CDR3 protein: CASSPRLAGDIAGELFF
CDR3 DNA: TGTGCCAGCAGCCCCCGACTAGCGGGAGATATAGCCGGGGAGCTGTTTTTT

clone size: NA
J gene: TRBJ2-7
D gene: NA
V gene: TRBV4-1
CDR3 protein: CASSQDYDEQYF
CDR3 DNA: TGCGCCAGCAGCCAAGATTATGACGAGCAGTACTTC

clone size: NA
J gene: TRBJ1-2
D gene: TRBD1
V gene: TRBV6-1
CDR3 protein: CASTDRSANYGYTF
CDR3 DNA: TGTGCCAGCACGGACAGGTCTGCTAACTATGGCTACACCTTC

clone size: few
J gene: TRBJ2-7
D gene: NA
V gene: TRBV6-2/TRBV6-3
CDR3 protein: CASKISGISYEQYF
CDR3 DNA: TGTGCCAGCAAGATATCAGGGATTTCCTACGAGCAGTACTTC

clone size: many
J gene: TRBJ2-1
D gene: NA
V gene: TRBV5-8
CDR3 protein: CASSPPKAHNEQFF
CDR3 DNA: TGTGCCAGCAGCCCCCCCAAGGCCCACAATGAGCAGTTCTTC

clone size: many
J gene: TRBJ1-3
D gene: NA
V gene: TRBV30
CDR3 protein: CAWSYTGRRSSGNTIYF
CDR3 DNA: TGTGCCTGGAGTTACACCGGGAGGAGGTCCTCTGGAAACACCATATATTTT

clone size: few
J gene: TRBJ2-7
D gene: NA
V gene: TRBV6-1
CDR3 protein: CASSPLETAGYEQYF
CDR3 DNA: TGTGCCAGCAGTCCCCTAGAGACAGCCGGCTACGAGCAGTACTTC

clone size: many
J gene: TRBJ2-7
D gene: TRBD2
V gene: TRBV10-3
CDR3 protein: CATYSFSPGLAAYEQYF
CDR3 DNA: TGTGCCACTTATTCTTTCTCACCGGGACTAGCCGCCTACGAGCAGTACTTC

clone size: NA
J gene: TRBJ2-1
D gene: TRBD2
V gene: TRBV9
CDR3 protein: CASSSRTSGSWVEQFF
CDR3 DNA: TGTGCCAGCAGCTCTAGGACTAGCGGGAGTTGGGTTGAGCAGTTCTTC

clone size: once
J gene: TRBJ2-1
D gene: NA
V gene: TRBV6-1
CDR3 protein: CASSRQGGPLTYNEQFF
CDR3 DNA: TGTGCCAGCAGCCGACAGGGAGGCCCATTAACCTACAATGAGCAGTTCTTC

clone size: many
J gene: TRBJ1-2
D gene: NA
V gene: TRBV7-2
CDR3 protein: CASSLPQGPGTF
CDR3 DNA: TGTGCCAGCAGCTTACCGCAGGGTCCAGGCACCTTC

clone size: many
J gene: TRBJ1-4
D gene: NA
V gene: TRBV19
CDR3 protein: CASSPSTNEKLFF
CDR3 DNA: TGTGCCAGTAGTCCATCGACTAATGAAAAACTGTTTTTT

clone size: few
J gene: TRBJ2-2
D gene: NA
V gene: TRBV9
CDR3 protein: CASSVSRDLLTGELFF
CDR3 DNA: TGTGCCAGCAGCGTATCCCGTGACTTACTCACCGGGGAGCTGTTTTTT

clone size: many
J gene: TRBJ2-7
D gene: NA
V gene: TRBV6-2/TRBV6-3
CDR3 protein: CASSYGDTYEQYF
CDR3 DNA: TGTGCCAGCAGTTACGGCGATACCTACGAGCAGTACTTC

clone size: many
J gene: TRBJ2-5
D gene: NA
V gene: TRBV6-1
CDR3 protein: CASSHSRGQETQYF
CDR3 DNA: TGTGCCAGCAGTCACTCAAGGGGCCAAGAGACCCAGTACTTC

clone size: few
J gene: TRBJ1-1
D gene: TRBD1
V gene: TRBV14
CDR3 protein: CASSVQTGGTEAFF
CDR3 DNA: TGTGCCAGCAGCGTGCAAACAGGGGGCACTGAAGCTTTCTTT

clone size: many
J gene: TRBJ2-3
D gene: NA
V gene: TRBV12-3/TRBV12-4
CDR3 protein: CASSSQGSSTDTQYF
CDR3 DNA: TGTGCCAGCAGTTCCCAGGGGTCCAGCACAGATACGCAGTATTTT

clone size: few
J gene: TRBJ2-1
D gene: NA
V gene: TRBV14
CDR3 protein: CASCEAIFGSRSYNEQFF
CDR3 DNA: TGTGCCAGCTGCGAAGCGATATTCGGGAGTAGGTCCTACAATGAGCAGTTCTTC